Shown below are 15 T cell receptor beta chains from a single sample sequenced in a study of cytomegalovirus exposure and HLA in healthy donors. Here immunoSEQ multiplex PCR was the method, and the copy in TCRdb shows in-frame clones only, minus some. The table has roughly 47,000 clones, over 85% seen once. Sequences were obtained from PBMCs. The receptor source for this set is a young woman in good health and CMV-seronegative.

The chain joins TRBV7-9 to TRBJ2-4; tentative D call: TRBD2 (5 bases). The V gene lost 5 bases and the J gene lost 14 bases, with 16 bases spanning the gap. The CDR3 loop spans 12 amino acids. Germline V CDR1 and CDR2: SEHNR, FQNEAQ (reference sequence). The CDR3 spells CASSARTGTKYF. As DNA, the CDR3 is TGTGCCAGCAGCGCCCGGACTGGCACGAAGTACTTC.

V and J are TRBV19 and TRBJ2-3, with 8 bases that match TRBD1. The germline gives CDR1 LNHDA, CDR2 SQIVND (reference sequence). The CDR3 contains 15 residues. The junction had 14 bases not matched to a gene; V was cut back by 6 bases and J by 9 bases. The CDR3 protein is CASSNHLGQGKTQYF. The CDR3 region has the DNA TGTGCCAGTAGCAACCACCTTGGACAGGGAAAAACGCAGTATTTT.

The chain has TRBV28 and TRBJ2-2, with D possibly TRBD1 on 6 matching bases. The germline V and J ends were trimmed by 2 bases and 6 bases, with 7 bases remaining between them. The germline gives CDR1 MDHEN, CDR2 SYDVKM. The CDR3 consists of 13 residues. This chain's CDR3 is CASSLDRPGELFF. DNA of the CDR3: TGTGCCAGCAGTTTAGACAGGCCCGGGGAGCTGTTTTTT.

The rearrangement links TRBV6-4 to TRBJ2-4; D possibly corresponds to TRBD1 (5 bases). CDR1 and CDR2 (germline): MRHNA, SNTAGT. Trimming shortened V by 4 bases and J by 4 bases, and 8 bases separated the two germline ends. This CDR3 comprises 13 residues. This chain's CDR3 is CASSVDSKNIQYF. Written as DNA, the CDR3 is TGTGCCAGCAGTGTCGACAGTAAAAACATTCAGTACTTC.

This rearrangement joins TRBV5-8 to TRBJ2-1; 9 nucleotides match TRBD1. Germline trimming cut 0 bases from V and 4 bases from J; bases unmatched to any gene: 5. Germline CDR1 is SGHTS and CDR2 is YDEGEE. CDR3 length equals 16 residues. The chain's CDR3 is CASSLDGTGRYNEQFF. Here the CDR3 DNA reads TGTGCCAGCAGCTTGGATGGGACAGGGCGGTACAATGAGCAGTTCTTC.

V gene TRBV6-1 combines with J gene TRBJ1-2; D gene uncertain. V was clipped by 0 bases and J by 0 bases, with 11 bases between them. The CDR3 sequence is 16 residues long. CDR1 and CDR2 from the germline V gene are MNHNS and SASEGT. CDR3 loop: CASSEASHTSNYGYTF. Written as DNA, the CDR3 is TGTGCCAGCAGTGAAGCGTCGCACACCTCTAACTATGGCTACACCTTC.

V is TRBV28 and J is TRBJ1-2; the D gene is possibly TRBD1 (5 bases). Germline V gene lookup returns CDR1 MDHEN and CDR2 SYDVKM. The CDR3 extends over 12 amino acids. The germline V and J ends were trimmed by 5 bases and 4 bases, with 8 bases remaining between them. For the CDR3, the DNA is TGTGCCAGCAGTGCAGGGATCTATGGCTACACCTTC. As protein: CASSAGIYGYTF.

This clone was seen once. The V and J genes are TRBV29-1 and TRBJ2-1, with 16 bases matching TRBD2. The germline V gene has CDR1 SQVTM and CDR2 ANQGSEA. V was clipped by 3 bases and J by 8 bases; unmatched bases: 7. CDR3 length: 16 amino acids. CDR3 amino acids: CSVDGTSGRAADEQFF. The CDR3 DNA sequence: TGCAGCGTTGACGGGACTAGCGGGAGGGCCGCCGATGAGCAGTTCTTC.

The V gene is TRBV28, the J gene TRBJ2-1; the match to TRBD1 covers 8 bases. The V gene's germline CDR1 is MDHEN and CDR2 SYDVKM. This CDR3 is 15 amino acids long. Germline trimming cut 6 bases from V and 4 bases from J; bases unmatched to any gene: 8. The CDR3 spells CASRPGQGKYNEQFF. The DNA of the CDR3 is TGTGCCAGCAGGCCCGGACAGGGTAAATACAATGAGCAGTTCTTC.

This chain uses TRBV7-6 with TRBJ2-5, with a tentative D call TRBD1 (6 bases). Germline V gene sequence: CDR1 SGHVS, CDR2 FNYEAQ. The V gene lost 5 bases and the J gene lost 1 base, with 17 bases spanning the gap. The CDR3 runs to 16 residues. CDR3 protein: CASSLTHNRAQETQYF. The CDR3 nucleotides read TGTGCCAGCAGCCTCACCCACAACAGGGCCCAAGAGACCCAGTACTTC.

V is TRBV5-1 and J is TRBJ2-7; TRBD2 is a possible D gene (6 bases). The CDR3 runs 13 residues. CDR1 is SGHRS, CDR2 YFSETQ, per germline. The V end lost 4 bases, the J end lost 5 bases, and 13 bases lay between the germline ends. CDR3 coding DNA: TGCGCCAGCAGCCCCGGCGGGACCAACGAGCAGTACTTC. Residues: CASSPGGTNEQYF.

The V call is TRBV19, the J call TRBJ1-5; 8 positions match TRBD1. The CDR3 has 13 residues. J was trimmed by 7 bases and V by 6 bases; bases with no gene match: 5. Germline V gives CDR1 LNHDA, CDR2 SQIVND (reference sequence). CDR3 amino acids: CASSMGQEQPQHF. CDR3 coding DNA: TGTGCCAGTAGCATGGGACAGGAACAGCCCCAGCATTTT.

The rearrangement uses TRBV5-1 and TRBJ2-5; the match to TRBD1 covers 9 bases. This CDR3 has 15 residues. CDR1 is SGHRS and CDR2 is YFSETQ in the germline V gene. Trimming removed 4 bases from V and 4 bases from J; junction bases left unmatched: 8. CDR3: CASSPQGARAETQYF. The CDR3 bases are TGCGCCAGCAGCCCACAGGGGGCTCGGGCAGAGACCCAGTACTTC. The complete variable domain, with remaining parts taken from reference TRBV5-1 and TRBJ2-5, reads KAGVTQTPRYLIKTRGQQVTLSCSPISGHRSVSWYQQTPGQGLQFLFEYFSETQRNKGNFPGRFSGRQFSNSRSEMNVSTLELGDSALYLCASSPQGARAETQYFGPGTRLLVL.

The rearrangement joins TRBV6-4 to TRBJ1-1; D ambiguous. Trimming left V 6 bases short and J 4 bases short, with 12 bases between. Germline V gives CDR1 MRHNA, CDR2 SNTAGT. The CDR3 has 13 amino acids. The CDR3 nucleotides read TGTGCCAGCAGCCTTGAGGTTGGCACTGAAGCTTTCTTT. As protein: CASSLEVGTEAFF.

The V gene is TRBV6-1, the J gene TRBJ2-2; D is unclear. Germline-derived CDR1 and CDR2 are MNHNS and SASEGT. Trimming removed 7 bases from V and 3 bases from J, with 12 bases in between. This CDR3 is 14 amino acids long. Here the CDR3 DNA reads TGTGCCAGCACGAGCATAATCGACACCGGGGAGCTGTTTTTT. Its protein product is CASTSIIDTGELFF.